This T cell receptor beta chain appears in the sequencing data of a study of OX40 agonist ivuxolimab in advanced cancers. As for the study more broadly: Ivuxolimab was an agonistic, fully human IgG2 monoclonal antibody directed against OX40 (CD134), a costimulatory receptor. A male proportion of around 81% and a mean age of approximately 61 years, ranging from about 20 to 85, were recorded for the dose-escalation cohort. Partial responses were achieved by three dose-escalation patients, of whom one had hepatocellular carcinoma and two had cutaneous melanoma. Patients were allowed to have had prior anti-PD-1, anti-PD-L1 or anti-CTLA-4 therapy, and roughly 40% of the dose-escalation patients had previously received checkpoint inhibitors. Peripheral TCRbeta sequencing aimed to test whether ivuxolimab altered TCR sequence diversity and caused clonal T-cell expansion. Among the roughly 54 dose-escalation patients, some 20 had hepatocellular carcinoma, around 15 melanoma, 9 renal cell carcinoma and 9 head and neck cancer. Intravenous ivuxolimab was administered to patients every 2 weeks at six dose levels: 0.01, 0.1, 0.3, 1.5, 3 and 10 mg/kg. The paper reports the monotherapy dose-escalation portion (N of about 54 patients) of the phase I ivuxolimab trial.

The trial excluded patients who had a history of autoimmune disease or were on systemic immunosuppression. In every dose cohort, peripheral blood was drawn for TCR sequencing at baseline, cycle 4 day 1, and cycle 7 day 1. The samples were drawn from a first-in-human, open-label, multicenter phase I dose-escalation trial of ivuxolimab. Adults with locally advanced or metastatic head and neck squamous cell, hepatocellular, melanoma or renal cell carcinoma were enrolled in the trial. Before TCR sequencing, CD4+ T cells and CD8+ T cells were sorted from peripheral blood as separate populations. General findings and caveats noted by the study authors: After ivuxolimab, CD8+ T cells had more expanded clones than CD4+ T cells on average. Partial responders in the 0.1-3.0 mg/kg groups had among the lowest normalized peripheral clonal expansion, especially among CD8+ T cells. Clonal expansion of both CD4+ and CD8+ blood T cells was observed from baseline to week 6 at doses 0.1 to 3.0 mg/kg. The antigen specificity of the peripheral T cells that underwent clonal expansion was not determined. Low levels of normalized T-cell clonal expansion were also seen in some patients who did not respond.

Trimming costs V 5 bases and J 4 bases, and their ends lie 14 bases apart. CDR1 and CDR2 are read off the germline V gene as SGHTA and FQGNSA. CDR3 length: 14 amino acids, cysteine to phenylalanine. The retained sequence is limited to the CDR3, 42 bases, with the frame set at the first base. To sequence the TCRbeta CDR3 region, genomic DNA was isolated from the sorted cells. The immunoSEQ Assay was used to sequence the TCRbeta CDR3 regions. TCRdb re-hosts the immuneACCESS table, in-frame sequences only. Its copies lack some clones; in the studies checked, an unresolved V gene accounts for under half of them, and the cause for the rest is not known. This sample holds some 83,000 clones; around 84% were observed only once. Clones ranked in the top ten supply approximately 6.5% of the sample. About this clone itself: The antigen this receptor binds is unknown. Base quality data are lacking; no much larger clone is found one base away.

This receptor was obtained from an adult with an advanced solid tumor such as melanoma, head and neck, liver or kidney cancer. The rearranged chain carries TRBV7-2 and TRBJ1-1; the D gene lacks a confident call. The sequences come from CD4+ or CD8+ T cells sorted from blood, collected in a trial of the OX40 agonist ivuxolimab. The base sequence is TGTGCCAGCAGCGCACTCGGTGGTACCACTGAAGCTTTCTTT. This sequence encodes CASSALGGTTEAFF.